This T cell receptor beta chain derives from a study of response to subunit inactivated influenza vaccine. Notes on the study in general: Each seasonal flu vaccination may recruit only limited new T cells, authors suggested.

MiXCR was run by TCRdb on the RT-PCR reads, yielding one entry per CDR3 protein. There are 530,000 or so distinct CDR3 sequences in the sample; less than 15% occur only once, and roughly 10% lies in the top ten. The CDR3 spans 17 residues. Unmatched junction bases numbered 5, after V lost 0 bases and J lost 4 bases. Germline values: CDR1 SGHTA, CDR2 FQGNSA. As for this clonotype: Its antigen is unidentified.

The V call is TRBV7-2, the J call TRBJ2-3; 12 nucleotides match TRBD2. This clonotype originated in a man aged 50 to 60 who received an inactivated influenza vaccine. The starting material was PBMCs from blood, obtained 11 to 12 days after vaccination. DNA for the CDR3: TGTGCCAGCAGCTTAGCGCGACTAGCGGGAGCCGCAGATACGCAGTATTTT. Its translation is CASSLARLAGAADTQYF.